This T cell receptor beta chain is from a study of blood T cell repertoires in COVID-19. At the level of the study: Material from acute and convalescent COVID-19 was sourced from the United States, Italy and Spain. Sample material is recorded as cDNA or gDNA derived from T cells, B-cell-depleted T cells, or PBMCs.

This clone was seen just once. This CDR3 region has 15 residues. The trim removed 4 bases at V and 2 bases at J, leaving 6 bases unmatched. CDR1 and CDR2 from the germline V gene are SGHRS and YFSETQ. As handled by the study authors: Reference gene primer amplification gave nucleated cell count estimates. The protocol was immunoSEQ multiplex PCR, while the TCRdb copy is restricted to in-frame clones and leaves out a portion. V, J and clone size are those of that table, while D and trimming were read from the DNA. This sample has 71,000 or so clones, with 87% found just once. Sample: peripheral blood. The gene calls are TRBV5-1 and TRBJ2-3; 8 bases agree with TRBD2. This clonotype was obtained from a man aged 50 to 59 with active COVID-19. This CDR3 is CASSHRGGNTDTQYF. The CDR3 DNA is TGCGCCAGCAGCCACCGCGGGGGGAACACAGATACGCAGTATTTT.